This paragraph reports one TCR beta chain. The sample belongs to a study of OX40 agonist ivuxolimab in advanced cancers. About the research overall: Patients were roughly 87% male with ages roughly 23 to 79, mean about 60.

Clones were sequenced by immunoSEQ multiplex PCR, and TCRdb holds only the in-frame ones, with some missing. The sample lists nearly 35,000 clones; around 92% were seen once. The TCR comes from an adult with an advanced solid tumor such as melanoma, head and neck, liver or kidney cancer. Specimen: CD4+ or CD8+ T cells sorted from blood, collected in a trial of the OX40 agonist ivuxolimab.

CDR3 DNA: TGTGCCAGCAGAGTAGACAGCTACGAGCAGTACTTC. This encodes CASRVDSYEQYF. The chain uses TRBV7-9 and TRBJ2-7; D perhaps matches TRBD1 (5 bases). CDR3 length: 12 amino acids. V lost 6 bases and J lost 3, with 9 bases in between. Germline CDR1 SEHNR, CDR2 FQNEAQ (reference sequence).